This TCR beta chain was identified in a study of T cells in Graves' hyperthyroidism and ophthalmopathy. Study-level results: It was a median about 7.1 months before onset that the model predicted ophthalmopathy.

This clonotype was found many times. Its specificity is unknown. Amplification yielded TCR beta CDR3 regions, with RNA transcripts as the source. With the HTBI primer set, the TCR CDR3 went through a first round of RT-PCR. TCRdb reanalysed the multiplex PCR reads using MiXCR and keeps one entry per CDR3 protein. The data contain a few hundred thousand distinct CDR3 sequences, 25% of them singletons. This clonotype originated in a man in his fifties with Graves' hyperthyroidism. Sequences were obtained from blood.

As DNA, the CDR3 is TGTGCCAGCAGCTTGCGACGCTACGAGCAGTACTTC. Residues: CASSLRRYEQYF. This chain connects TRBV7-2 to TRBJ2-7, with unresolved D. Germline CDR1 reads SGHTA; CDR2 reads FQGNSA. With 3 bases removed from V and 3 bases from J, the gap between germline ends came to 6 bases. The CDR3 is 12 amino acids. Full variable domain (outside the CDR3, taken from reference TRBV7-2 and TRBJ2-7): GAGVSQSPSNKVTEKGKDVELRCDPISGHTALYWYRQSLGQGLEFLIYFQGNSAPDKSGLPSDRFSAERTGGSVSTLTIQRTQQEDSAVYLCASSLRRYEQYFGPGTRLTVT.